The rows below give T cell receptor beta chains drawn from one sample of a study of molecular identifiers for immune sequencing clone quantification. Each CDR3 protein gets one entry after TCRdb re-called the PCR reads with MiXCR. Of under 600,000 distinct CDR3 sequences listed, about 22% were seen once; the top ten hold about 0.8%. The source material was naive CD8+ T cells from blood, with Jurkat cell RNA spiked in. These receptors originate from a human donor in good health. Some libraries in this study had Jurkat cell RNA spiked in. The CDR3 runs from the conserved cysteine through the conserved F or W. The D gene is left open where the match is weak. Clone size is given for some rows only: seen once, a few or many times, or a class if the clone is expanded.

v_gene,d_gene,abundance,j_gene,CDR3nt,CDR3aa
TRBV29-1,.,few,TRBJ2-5,TGCAGCGTTGAGGGGGCTAGGCAACAGCGGGAGACCCAGTACTTC,CSVEGARQQRETQYF
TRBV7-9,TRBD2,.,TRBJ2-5,TGTGCCAGCAGCTTCGATCCAGCGGGGAATCTAGAGACCCAGTACTTC,CASSFDPAGNLETQYF
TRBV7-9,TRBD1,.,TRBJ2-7,TGTGCCAGCAGCTCCGGACAGGCAGTTGCTTACGAGCAGTACTTC,CASSSGQAVAYEQYF
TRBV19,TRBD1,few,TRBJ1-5,TGTGCCAGTACTTTAACCGGGACAGGGCTAAATCAGCCCCAGCATTTT,CASTLTGTGLNQPQHF
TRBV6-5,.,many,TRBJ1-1,TGTGCCAGCAGTTACTCATCAGGGGCGGGCACTGAAGCTTTCTTT,CASSYSSGAGTEAFF
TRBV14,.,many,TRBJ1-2,TGTGCCAGCAGCTCCGTCGGGGGCGCGGCCCTCTATGGCTACACCTTC,CASSSVGGAALYGYTF
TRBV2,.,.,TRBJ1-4,TGTGCCGGCAGTGGGTGGACTGCAACTAATGAAAAACTGTTTTTT,CAGSGWTATNEKLFF
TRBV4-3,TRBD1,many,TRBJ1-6,TGCGCCAGCACACCCTGGACAGGTTTTGGTTCACCCCTCCACTTT,CASTPWTGFGSPLHF
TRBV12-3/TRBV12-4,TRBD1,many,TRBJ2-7,TGTGCCAGCAGTTTAGCACCGGGACAGGGGTACGAGCAGTACTTC,CASSLAPGQGYEQYF
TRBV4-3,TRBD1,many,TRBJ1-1,TGCGCCAGCAGTCAAGAGCGACAGGGGGCCTCCTTGAACACTGAAGCTTTCTTT,CASSQERQGASLNTEAFF
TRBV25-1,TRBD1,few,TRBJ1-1,TGTGCCAGCGGGACAGTTACCACTGAAGCTTTCTTT,CASGTVTTEAFF
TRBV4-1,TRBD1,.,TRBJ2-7,TGCGCCAGCAGCCAAGATAGATGGGACAGGTCTTACGAGCAGTACTTC,CASSQDRWDRSYEQYF
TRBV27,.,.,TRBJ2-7,TGTGCCAGCAGTCCCCCAGGGTCCCCCTACGAGCAGTACTTC,CASSPPGSPYEQYF
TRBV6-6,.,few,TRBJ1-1,TGTGCCAGCAGTTACACCTGGACTGTGAACACTGAAGCTTTCTTT,CASSYTWTVNTEAFF
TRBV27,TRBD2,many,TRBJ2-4,TGTGCCAGCTGCTCTGGGGGAGGGCCATTCAACATTCAGTACTTC,CASCSGGGPFNIQYF
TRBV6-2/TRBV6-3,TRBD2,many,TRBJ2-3,TGTGCCAGCAGTTACTCGACTAGCGGGAGTCCTCCAGATACGCAGTATTTT,CASSYSTSGSPPDTQYF
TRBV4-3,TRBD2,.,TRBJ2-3,TGCGCCAGCAGCCAAGATACAGCGGGGGACACAGATACGCAGTATTTT,CASSQDTAGDTDTQYF
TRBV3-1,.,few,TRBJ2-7,TGTGCCAGCAGCCCCCCCCACGTTGCGGCTCCCCCCGGCGAGCAGTACTTC,CASSPPHVAAPPGEQYF
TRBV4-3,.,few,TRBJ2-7,TGCGCCAGCAGCCAATTCCGGGGCCCCTACGAGCAGTACTTC,CASSQFRGPYEQYF
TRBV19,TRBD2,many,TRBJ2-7,TGTGCCAGTAGTATGATGACTAGCGGGACGGTAGAGCAGTACTTC,CASSMMTSGTVEQYF
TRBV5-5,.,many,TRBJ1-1,TGTGCCAGCAGCTGGGAGTCGATGAGGGGGATGAACTTTGAAGCTTTCTTT,CASSWESMRGMNFEAFF
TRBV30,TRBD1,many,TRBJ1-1,TGTGCCTGGAGTCCGACAGGGCTGAACACTGAAGCTTTCTTT,CAWSPTGLNTEAFF
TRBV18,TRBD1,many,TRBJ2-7,TGTGCCAGCTCACCACCGGACAGGGGGCACTCCTACGAGCAGTACTTC,CASSPPDRGHSYEQYF
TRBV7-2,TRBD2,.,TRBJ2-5,TGTGCCAGCAGCTTGGGACTAGCGGGGACGGTCGAGACCCAGTACTTC,CASSLGLAGTVETQYF
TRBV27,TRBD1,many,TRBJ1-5,TGTGCCAGCAAAAGCCGGGACAGTTATCAGCCCCAGCATTTT,CASKSRDSYQPQHF